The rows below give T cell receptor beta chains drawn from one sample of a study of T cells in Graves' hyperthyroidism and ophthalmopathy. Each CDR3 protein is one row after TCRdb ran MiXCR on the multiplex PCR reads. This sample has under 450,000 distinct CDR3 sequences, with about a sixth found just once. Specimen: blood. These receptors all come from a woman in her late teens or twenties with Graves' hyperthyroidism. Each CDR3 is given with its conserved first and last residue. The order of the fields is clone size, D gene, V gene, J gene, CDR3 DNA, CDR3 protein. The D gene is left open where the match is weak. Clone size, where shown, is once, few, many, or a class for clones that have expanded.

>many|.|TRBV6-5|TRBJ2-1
TGTGCCAGCAGTTACTCTCGTTTTAGCGCGGGATACAATGAGCAGTTCTTC
CASSYSRFSAGYNEQFF
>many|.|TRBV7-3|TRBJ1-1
TGTGCCAGCAGCTTGAGACAGGTGAACACTGAAGCTTTCTTT
CASSLRQVNTEAFF
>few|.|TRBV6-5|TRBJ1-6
TGTGCCAGCAGTTACTCGCGTTCACCCCTCCACTTT
CASSYSRSPLHF
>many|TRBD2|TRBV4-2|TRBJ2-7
TGTGCCAGCAGCCAACCTGGTAGCGGGAGTTACGAGCAGTACTTC
CASSQPGSGSYEQYF
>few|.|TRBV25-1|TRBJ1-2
TGTGCCAGCAGTGATATAAAGGGGGAGGACTATGGCTACACCTTC
CASSDIKGEDYGYTF
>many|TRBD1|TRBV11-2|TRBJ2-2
TGTGCCAGCAGTCGAACGGACAGGGCCCTTATCGGGGAGCTGTTTTTT
CASSRTDRALIGELFF
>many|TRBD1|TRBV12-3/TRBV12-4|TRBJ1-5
TGTGCCAGCAGTCACTCGGGACAGGGTTATCAGCCCCAGCATTTT
CASSHSGQGYQPQHF
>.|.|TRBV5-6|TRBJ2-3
TGTGCCAGCAGCCTATGGACCAGCAGTACGCAGTATTTT
CASSLWTSSTQYF
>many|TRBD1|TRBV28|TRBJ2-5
TGTGCCAGCAGGGGAGGGACAGGGGATTTGAAGACCCAGTACTTC
CASRGGTGDLKTQYF
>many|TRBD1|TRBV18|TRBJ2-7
TGTGCCAGCTCAGGGAGGACAGGGGGCTCCTACGAGCAGTACTTC
CASSGRTGGSYEQYF
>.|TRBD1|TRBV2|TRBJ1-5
TGTGCCAGCAGTGAATGGACAGGGGGCGTCGGCAATCAGCCCCAGCATTTT
CASSEWTGGVGNQPQHF
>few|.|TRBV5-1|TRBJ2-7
TGCGCCAGCTCCTTGCCCGGGGACGAGCAGTACTTC
CASSLPGDEQYF